This T cell receptor beta chain was recovered during a study of shared clonotypes between healthy human individuals. The sample holds a few counts of this clone. Each subset's genomic DNA was shared equally among a number of immunoSEQ plates. This table comes from immunoSEQ multiplex PCR, and its TCRdb copy is limited to in-frame clones, with some not included. Of more than 2 million clones in the sample, less than 95% were seen once. Only CD45RO-negative cells positively selected for CCR7 counted as naive CD8 cells, so terminally differentiated effector memory CD45RA+ cells were excluded. The CDR3 is 13 amino acids. V was clipped by 2 bases and J by 3 bases, with 5 bases between them. The germline V gene encodes CDR1 MNHEY and CDR2 SVGAGI.

The V and J genes are TRBV6-5 and TRBJ2-1; no definite D call. This receptor was obtained from a man aged 18 to 35 in good health. The source material was naive CD8+ T cells sorted from blood. The CDR3, as DNA: TGTGCCAGCAGTTACAAACTCTACAATGAGCAGTTCTTC. Protein product: CASSYKLYNEQFF.